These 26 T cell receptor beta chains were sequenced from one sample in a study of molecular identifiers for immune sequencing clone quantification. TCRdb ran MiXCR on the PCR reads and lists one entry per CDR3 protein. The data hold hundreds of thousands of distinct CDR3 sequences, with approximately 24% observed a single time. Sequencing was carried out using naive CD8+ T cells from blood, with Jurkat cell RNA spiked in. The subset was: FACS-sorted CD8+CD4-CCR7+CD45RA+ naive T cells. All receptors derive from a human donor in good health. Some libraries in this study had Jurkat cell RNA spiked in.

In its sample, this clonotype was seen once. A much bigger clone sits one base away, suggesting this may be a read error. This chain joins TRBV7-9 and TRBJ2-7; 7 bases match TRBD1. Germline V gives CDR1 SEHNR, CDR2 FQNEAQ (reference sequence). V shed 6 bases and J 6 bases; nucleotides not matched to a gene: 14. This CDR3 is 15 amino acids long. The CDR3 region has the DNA TGTGCCAGCAGTTCTACCGACAGGGCACTTGGCGAGCAGTACTTC. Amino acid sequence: CASSSTDRALGEQYF. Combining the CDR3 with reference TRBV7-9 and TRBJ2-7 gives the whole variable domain DTGVSQNPRHKITKRGQNVTFRCDPISEHNRLYWYRQTLGQGPEFLTYFQNEAQLEKSRLLSDRFSAERPKGSFSTLEIQRTEQGDSAMYLCASSSTDRALGEQYFGPGTRLTVT.

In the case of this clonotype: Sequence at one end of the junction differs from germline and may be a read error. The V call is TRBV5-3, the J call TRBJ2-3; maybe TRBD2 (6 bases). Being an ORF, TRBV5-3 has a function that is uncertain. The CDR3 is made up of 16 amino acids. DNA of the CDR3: TGTGCCAGCAGCTTGGACGGGGGTCTAGACACAGATACGCAGTATTTT. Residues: CASSLDGGLDTDTQYF.

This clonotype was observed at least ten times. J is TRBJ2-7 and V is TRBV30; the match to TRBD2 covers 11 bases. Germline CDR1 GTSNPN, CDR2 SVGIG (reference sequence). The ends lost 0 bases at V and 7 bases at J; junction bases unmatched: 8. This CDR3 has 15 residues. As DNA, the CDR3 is TGTGCCTGGAGTGTACAAACTAGCGGGGGACAAGAGCAGTACTTC. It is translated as CAWSVQTSGGQEQYF.

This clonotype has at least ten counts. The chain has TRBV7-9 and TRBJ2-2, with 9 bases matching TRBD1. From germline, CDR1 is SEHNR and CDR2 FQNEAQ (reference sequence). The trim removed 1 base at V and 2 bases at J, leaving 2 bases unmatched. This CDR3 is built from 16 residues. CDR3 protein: CASSLGTGENTGELFF. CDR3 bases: TGTGCCAGCAGCTTAGGGACAGGGGAAAACACCGGGGAGCTGTTTTTT.

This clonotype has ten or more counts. As DNA, the CDR3 is TGTGCCAGCAGTGGTCGGGGGGGGAGCACAGATACGCAGTATTTT. As protein: CASSGRGGSTDTQYF. The chain links TRBV2 to TRBJ2-3; 8 bases agree with TRBD2. V shed 4 bases, J shed 0 bases, and the junction held 3 bases outside the gene matches. CDR3 length equals 15 residues. The germline CDR1 and CDR2 sequences are SNHLY and FYNNEI.

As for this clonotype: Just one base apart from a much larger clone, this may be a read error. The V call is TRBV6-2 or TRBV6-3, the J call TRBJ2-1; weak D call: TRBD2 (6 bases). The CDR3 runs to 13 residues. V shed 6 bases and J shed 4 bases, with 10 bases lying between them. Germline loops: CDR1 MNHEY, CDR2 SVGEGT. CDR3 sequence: CASRNGGYNEQFF. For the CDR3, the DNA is TGTGCCAGCAGGAACGGGGGTTACAATGAGCAGTTCTTC.

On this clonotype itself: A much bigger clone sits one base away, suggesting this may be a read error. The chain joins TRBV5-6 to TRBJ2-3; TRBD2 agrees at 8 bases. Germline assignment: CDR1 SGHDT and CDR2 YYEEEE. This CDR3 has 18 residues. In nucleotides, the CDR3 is TGTGCCAGCAGCTTGGGCCCAATGGCAGCGGGGGAGACAGATACGCAGTGTTTT. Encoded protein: CASSLGPMAAGETDTQCF.

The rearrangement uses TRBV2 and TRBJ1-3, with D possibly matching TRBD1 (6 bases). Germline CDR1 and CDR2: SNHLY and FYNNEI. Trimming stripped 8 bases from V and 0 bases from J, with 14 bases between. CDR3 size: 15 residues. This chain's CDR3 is CASRPGQFSGNTIYF. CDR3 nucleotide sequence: TGTGCCAGCCGCCCCGGACAGTTCTCTGGAAACACCATATATTTT.

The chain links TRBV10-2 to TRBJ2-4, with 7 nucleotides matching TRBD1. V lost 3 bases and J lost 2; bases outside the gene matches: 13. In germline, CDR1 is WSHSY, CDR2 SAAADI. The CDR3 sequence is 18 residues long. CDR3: CASSDQTGTGRTKNIQYF. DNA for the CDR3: TGCGCCAGCAGTGATCAGACAGGGACGGGTAGGACCAAAAACATTCAGTACTTC.

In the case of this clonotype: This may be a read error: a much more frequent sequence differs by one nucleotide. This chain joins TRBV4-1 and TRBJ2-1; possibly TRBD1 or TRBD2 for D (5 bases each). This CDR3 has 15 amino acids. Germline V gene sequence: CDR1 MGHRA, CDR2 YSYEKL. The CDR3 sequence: CASSQERTQGNEQLF. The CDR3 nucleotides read TGCGCCAGCAGCCAAGAACGGACTCAGGGCAATGAGCAGCTCTTC.

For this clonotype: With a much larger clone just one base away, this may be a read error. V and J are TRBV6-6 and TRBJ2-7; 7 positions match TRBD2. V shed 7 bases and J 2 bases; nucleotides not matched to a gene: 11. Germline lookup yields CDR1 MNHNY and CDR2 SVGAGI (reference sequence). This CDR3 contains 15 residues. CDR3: CASTPWRGRTYEQYF. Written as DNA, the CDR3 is TGTGCCAGCACCCCGTGGCGGGGGAGGACCTACGAGCAGTACTTC.

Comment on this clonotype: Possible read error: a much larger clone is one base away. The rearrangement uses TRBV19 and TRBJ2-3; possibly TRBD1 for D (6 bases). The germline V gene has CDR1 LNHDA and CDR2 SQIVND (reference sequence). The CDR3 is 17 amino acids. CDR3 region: CACSIDTYRVVTDTQYF. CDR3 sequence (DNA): TGTGCCTGTAGTATAGATACGTACAGGGTGGTTACAGATACGCAGTATTTT.

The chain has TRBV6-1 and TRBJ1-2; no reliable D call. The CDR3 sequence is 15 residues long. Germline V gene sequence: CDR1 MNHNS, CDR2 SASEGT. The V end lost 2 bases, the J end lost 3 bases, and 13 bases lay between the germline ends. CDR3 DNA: TGTGCCAGCAGTGAACTAGGCCAAGCTTACTATGGCTACACCTTC. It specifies CASSELGQAYYGYTF.

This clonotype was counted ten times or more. The CDR3 DNA is TGTGCCAGCAGCTTATCCGACCGAACGACAGGAGCTTTCTTT. Translating it yields CASSLSDRTTGAFF. The chain links TRBV7-9 to TRBJ1-1; perhaps TRBD1 as D (6 bases). Trimming removed 2 bases from V and 10 bases from J, with 17 bases in between. Germline V gene data show CDR1 as SEHNR and CDR2 as FQNEAQ (reference sequence). This CDR3 comprises 14 residues.

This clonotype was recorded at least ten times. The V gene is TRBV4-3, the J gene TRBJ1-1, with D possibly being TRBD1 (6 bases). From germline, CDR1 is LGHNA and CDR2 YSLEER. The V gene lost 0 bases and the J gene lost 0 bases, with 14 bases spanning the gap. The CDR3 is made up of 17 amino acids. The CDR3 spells CASSQDRGRYMNTEAFF. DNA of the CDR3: TGCGCCAGCAGCCAAGACAGGGGTCGATACATGAACACTGAAGCTTTCTTT.

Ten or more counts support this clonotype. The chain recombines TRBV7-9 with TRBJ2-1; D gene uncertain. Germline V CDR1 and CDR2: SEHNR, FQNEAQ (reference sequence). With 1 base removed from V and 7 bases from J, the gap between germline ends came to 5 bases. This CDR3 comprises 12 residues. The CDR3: CASSLEGNEQFF. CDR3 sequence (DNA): TGTGCCAGCAGCTTAGAGGGTAATGAGCAGTTCTTC.

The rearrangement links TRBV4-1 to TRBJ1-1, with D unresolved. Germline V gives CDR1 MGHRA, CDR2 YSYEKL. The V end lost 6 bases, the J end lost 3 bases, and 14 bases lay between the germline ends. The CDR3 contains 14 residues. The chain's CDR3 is CASSSDPMDTEAFF. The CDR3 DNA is TGCGCCAGCAGTTCTGACCCTATGGACACTGAAGCTTTCTTT.

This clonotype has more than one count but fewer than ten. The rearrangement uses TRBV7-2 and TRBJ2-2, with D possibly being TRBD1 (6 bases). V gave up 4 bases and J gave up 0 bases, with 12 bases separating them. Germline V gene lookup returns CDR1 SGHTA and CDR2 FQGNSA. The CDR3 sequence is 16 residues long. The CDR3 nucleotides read TGTGCCAGCAGCTCACTAGACAGGACGAACACCGGGGAGCTGTTTTTT. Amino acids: CASSSLDRTNTGELFF.

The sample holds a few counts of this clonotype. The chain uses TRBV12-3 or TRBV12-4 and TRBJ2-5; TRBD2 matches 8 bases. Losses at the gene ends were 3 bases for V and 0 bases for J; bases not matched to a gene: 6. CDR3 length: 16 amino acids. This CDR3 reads CASSFAAGGYQETQYF. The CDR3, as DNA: TGTGCCAGCAGTTTTGCGGCGGGGGGTTACCAAGAGACCCAGTACTTC.

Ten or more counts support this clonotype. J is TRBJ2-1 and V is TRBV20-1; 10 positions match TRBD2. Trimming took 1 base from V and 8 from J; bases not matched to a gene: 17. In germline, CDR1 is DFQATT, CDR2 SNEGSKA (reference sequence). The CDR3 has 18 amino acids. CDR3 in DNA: TGCAGTGCTAGAGTGGCTAGCGGGAGCCGTGGTGGTGATGATGAGCAGTTCTTC. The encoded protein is CSARVASGSRGGDDEQFF.

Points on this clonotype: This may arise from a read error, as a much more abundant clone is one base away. The DNA of the CDR3 is TGCGCCAGCAGCTACCAGGGGGCCACTGGAGCTTTCTTT. It specifies CASSYQGATGAFF. The chain employs TRBV5-1 and TRBJ1-1; 8 bases line up with TRBD1. This CDR3 has 13 amino acids. Germline V CDR1 and CDR2: SGHRS, YFSETQ.

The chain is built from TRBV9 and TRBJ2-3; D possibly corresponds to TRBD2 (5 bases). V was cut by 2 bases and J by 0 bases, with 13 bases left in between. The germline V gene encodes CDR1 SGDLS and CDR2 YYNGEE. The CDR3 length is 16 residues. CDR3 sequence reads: CASSVGRGSSTDTQYF. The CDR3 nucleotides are TGTGCCAGCAGCGTCGGCCGGGGATCTAGCACAGATACGCAGTATTTT.

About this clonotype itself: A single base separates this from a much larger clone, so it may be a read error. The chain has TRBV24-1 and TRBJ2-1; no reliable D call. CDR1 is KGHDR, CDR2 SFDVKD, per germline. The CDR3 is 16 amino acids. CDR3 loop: CATSDSGSSSYDEQFF. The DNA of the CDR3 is TGTGCCACCAGTGATTCGGGCAGCAGCTCCTACGATGAGCAGTTCTTC.

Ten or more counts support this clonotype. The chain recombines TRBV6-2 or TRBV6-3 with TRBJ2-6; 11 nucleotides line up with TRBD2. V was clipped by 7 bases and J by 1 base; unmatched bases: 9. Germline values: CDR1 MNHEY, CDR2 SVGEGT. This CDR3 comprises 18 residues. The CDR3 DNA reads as TGTGCCAGCACCCAAGGACTAGCGGGCCTGTCTGGGGCCAACGTCCTGACTTTC. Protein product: CASTQGLAGLSGANVLTF.

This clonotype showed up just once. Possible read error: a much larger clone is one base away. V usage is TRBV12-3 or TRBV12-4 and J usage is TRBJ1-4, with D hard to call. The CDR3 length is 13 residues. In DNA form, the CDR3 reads TGTGCCTGCAGTCCGAGCCTGAATGAAAAACTGTTTTTT. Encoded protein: CACSPSLNEKLFF.

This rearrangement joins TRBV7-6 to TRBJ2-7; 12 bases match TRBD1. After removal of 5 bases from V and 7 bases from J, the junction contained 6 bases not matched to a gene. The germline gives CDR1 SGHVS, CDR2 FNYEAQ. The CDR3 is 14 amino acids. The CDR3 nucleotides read TGTGCCAGCAGCCCATGGGACAGGGGGCGGGAGCAGTACTTC. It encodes CASSPWDRGREQYF.